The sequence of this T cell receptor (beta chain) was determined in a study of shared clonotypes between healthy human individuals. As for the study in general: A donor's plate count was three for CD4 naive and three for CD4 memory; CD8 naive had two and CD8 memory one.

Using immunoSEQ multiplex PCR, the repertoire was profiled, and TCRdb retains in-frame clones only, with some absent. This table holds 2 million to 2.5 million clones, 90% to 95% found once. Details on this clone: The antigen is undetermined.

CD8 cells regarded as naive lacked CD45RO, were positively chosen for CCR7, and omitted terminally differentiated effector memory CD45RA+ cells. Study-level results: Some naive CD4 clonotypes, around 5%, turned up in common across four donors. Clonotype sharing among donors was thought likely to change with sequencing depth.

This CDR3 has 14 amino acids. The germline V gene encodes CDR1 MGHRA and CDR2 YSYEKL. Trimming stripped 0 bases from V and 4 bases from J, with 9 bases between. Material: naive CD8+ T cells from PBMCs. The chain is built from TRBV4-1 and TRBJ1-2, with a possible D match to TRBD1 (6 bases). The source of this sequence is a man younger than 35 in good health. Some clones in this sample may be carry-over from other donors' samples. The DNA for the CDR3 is TGCGCCAGCAGCCAAGAGGGGGGCTTCTATGGCTACACCTTC. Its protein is CASSQEGGFYGYTF.